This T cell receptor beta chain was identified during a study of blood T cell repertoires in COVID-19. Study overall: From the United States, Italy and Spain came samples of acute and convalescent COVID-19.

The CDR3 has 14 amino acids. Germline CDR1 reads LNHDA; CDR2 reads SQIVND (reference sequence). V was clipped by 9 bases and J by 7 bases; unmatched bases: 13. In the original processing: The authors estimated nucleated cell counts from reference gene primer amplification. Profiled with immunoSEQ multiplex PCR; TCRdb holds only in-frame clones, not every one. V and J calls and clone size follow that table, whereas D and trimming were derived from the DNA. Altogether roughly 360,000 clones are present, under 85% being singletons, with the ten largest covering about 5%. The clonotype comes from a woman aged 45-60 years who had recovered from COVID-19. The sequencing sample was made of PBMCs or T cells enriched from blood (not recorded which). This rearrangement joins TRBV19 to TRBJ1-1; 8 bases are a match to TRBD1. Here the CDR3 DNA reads TGTGCCAGCCGAGGACAGGGTTCCGGCGGTGAAGCTTTCTTT. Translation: CASRGQGSGGEAFF.